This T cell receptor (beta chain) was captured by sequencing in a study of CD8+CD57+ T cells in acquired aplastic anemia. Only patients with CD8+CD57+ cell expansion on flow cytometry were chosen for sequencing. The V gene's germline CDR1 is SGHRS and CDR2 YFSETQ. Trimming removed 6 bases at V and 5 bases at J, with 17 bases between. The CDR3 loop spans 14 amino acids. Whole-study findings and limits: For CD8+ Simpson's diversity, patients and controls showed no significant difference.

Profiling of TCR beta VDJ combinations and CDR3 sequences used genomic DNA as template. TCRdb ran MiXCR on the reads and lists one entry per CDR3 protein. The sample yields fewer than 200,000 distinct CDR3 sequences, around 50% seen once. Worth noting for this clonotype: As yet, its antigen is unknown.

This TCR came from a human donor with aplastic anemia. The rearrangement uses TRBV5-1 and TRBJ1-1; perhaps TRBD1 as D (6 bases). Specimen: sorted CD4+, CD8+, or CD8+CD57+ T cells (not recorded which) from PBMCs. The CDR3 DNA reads TGCGCCAGCAACCCGACAGGTCTGGTTACTGAAGCTTTCTTT. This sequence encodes CASNPTGLVTEAFF.